The TCR beta chain under discussion was sequenced for a study of T cell repertoires in cytomegalovirus infection. This CDR3 has 14 residues. Trimming removed 5 bases at V and 7 bases at J, with 18 bases between. CDR1 and CDR2 from the germline V gene are SGHVS and FNYEAQ. The table lists this clonotype with a few counts. Its antigen is undetermined. Each CDR3 protein gets one entry after TCRdb re-called the reads with MiXCR. The sample lists about 890,000 distinct CDR3 sequences, around 31% occurring once. The sequence came from a human donor in good health (CMV status not recorded). Some clones in this sample may be carry-over from other donors' samples. Sequencing used cultured CD8+ T cells from PBMCs, obtained from culture after CMV antigen stimulation. The V call is TRBV7-6, the J call TRBJ2-7; the D gene is possibly TRBD1 (6 bases). The DNA of the CDR3 is TGTGCCAGCAGCCCTGGACAGAGCGTTGGGGAGCAGTACTTC. Protein product: CASSPGQSVGEQYF.